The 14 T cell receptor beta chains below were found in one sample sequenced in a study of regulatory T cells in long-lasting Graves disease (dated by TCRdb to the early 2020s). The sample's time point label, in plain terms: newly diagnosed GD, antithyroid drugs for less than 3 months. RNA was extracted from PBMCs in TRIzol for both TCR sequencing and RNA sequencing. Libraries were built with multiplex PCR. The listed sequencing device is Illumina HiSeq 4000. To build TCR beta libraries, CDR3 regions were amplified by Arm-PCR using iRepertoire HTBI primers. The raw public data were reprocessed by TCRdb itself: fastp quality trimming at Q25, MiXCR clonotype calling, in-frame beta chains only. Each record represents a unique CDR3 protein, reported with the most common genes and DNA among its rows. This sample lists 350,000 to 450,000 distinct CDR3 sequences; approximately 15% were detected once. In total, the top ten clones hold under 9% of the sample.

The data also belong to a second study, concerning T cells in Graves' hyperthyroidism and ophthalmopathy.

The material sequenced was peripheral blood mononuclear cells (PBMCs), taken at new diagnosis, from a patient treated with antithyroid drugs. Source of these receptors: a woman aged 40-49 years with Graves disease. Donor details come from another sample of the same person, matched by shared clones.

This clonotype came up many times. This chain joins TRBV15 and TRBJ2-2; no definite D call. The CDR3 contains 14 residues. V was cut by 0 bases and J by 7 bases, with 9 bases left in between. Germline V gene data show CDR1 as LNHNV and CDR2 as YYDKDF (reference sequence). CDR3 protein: CATSRDPVDGELFF. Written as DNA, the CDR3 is TGTGCCACCAGCAGAGATCCGGTGGACGGGGAGCTGTTTTTT.

The CDR3 DNA reads TGTGCCAGCAATCGCGGGACGAGCACCGGGGAGCTGTTTTTT. The encoded protein is CASNRGTSTGELFF. V usage is TRBV6-1 and J usage is TRBJ2-2, with a weak D call TRBD2 (6 bases). This CDR3 is built from 14 residues. Trimming removed 7 bases from V and 4 bases from J, with 13 bases in between. Germline V gives CDR1 MNHNS, CDR2 SASEGT.

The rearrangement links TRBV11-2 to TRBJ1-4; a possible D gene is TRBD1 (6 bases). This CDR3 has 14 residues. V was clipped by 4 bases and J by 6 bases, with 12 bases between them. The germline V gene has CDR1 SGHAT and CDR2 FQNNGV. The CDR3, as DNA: TGTGCCAGCAGCTCCGGGGGGGCGGATGAAAAACTGTTTTTT. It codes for CASSSGGADEKLFF.

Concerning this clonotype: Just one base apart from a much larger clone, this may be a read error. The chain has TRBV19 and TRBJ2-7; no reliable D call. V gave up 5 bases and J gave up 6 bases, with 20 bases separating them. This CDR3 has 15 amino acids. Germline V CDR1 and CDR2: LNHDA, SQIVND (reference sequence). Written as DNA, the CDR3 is TGTGCCAGTAGTGACCCACCGTTCGGATTCTGCGAGCAGTACTTC. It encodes CASSDPPFGFCEQYF. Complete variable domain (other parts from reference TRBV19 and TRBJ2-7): DGGITQSPKYLFRKEGQNVTLSCEQNLNHDAMYWYRQDPGQGLRLIYYSQIVNDFQKGDIAEGYSVSREKKESFPLTVTSAQKNPTAFYLCASSDPPFGFCEQYFGPGTRLTVT.

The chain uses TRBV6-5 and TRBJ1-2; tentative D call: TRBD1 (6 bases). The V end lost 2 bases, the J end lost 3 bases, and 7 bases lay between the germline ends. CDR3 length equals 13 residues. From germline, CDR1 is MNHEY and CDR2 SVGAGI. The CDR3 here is CASSYNRDYGYTF. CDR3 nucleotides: TGTGCCAGCAGTTACAACAGGGACTATGGCTACACCTTC.

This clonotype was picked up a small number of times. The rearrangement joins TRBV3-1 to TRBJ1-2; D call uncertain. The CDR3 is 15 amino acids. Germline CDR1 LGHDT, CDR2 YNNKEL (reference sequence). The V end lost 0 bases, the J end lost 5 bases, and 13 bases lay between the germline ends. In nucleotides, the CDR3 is TGTGCCAGCAGCCAAGATAAGACAAAACCGTATGGCTACACCTTC. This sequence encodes CASSQDKTKPYGYTF.

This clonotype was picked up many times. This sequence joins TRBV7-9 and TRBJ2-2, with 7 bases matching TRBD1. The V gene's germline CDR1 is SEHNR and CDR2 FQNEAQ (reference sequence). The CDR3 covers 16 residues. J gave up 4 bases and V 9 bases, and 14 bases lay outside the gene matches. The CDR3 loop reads CASTRSGTARTGELFF. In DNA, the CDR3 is TGTGCCAGTACCCGTTCCGGGACAGCCCGCACCGGGGAGCTGTTTTTT.

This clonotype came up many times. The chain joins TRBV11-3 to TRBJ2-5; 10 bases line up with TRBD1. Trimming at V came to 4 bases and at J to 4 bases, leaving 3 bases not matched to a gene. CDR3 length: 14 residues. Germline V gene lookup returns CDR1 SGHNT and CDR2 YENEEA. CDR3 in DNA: TGTGCCAGCAGCTCCCGGGACAGGGGAGAGACCCAGTACTTC. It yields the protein CASSSRDRGETQYF.

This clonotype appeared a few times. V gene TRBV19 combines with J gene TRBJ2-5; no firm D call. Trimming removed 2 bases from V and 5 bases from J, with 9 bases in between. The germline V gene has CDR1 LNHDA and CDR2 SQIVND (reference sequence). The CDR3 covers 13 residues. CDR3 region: CASSISPRETQYF. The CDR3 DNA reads TGTGCCAGTAGTATATCGCCCCGGGAGACCCAGTACTTC.

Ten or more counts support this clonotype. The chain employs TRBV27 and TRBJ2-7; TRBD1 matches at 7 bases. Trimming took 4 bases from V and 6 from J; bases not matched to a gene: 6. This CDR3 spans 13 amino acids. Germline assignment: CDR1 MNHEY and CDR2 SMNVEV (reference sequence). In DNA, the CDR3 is TGTGCCAGCAGTTCAGCCTGGACAGGCGAGCAGTACTTC. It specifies CASSSAWTGEQYF.

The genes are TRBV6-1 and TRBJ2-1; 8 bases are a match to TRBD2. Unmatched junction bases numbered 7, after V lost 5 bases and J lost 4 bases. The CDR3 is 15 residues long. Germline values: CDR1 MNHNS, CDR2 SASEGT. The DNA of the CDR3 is TGTGCCAGCAGTAAACTAGCGGAACTATACAATGAGCAGTTCTTC. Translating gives CASSKLAELYNEQFF.

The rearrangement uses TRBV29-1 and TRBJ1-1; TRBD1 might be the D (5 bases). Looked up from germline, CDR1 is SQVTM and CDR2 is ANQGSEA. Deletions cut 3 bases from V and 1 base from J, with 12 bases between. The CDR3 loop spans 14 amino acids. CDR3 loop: CSVDDRGGNTEAFF. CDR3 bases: TGCAGCGTTGATGACCGCGGGGGGAACACTGAAGCTTTCTTT.

As DNA, the CDR3 is TGTGCCAGCAGTTACACCCGGGAGGGCCCCCTCGATGAGCAGTTCTTC. Its protein is CASSYTREGPLDEQFF. The chain employs TRBV6-5 and TRBJ2-1, with 8 bases fitting TRBD2. The germline V gene encodes CDR1 MNHEY and CDR2 SVGAGI. The trim removed 2 bases at V and 8 bases at J, leaving 11 bases unmatched. This CDR3 spans 16 amino acids.

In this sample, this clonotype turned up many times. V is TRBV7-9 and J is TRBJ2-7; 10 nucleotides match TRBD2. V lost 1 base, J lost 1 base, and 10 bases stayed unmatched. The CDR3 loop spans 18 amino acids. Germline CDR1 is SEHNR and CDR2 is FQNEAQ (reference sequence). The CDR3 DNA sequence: TGTGCCAGCAGCTTAGACAGTTGGCTAGCGGGAGTTTCCTACGAGCAGTACTTC. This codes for CASSLDSWLAGVSYEQYF.